The clone carrying this T cell receptor (beta chain) was counted once. The sample belongs to a study of T cell responses to AZD1222 COVID-19 vaccine. The CDR3 totals 15 residues. Germline trimming cut 9 bases from V and 2 bases from J; bases unmatched to any gene: 9. The germline gives CDR1 LNHNV, CDR2 YYDKDF (reference sequence). The assay was immunoSEQ multiplex PCR, and TCRdb's table has in-frame clones only and misses some. This table holds about 140,000 clones, approximately 95% found once. Sequences were derived from peripheral blood, sampled on day 0 of MenACWY control vaccination. This receptor was taken from an adult in good health. The chain employs TRBV15 and TRBJ2-3; 9 bases match TRBD2. The CDR3 region has the DNA TGTGCCACGACCTTAGCGGGAGTAGCCACAGATACGCAGTATTTT. Protein: CATTLAGVATDTQYF.